Each of the 25 T cell receptor beta chains below was sequenced from the same sample in a study of a mutant IDH1 vaccine in newly diagnosed glioma. These TCRs are of unknown antigen specificity. Sequencing was performed with immunoSEQ multiplex PCR; in TCRdb, only in-frame clones are kept and a portion is missing. The repertoire holds about 90,000 clones, roughly 86% seen once, with 0.6% to 0.95% in the top ten. The time point here: week 47, end of study. Alongside topical imiquimod, each dose of vaccine comprised 300 ug of mutant IDH1 20-mer peptide. The sample consisted of PBMCs, taken from a glioma patient whose treatment included an IDH1 peptide vaccine. These TCRs come from a woman in her 50s with glioma.

V is TRBV7-9 and J is TRBJ2-7; D uncertain. This CDR3 has 11 residues. Trimming stripped 0 bases from V and 6 bases from J, with 3 bases between. Germline V gives CDR1 SEHNR, CDR2 FQNEAQ (reference sequence). CDR3 sequence reads: CASSLAGEQYF. In DNA, the CDR3 is TGTGCCAGCAGCTTAGCTGGCGAGCAGTACTTC.

The chain combines TRBV7-8 with TRBJ2-2, with 10 bases lining up with TRBD1. This CDR3 is 15 amino acids long. V gave up 5 bases and J gave up 7 bases; unmatched junction bases: 7. Germline values: CDR1 SGHVS, CDR2 FQNEAQ. CDR3: CASSHQDRGVGELFF. CDR3 nucleotide sequence: TGTGCCAGCAGCCATCAGGACAGGGGGGTCGGGGAGCTGTTTTTT.

In this sample, this clone turned up once. This rearrangement joins TRBV5-1 to TRBJ2-7; D remains unclear. The CDR3 runs to 11 residues. Between the trimmed V and J ends, which lost 3 bases and 3 bases, there was a span of 4 bases. Germline values: CDR1 SGHRS, CDR2 YFSETQ. The CDR3 here is CASSSDYEQYF. The CDR3 DNA reads as TGCGCCAGCAGCTCCGACTACGAGCAGTACTTC.

This chain connects TRBV5-4 to TRBJ2-3; D is perhaps TRBD1 (7 bases). Trimming stripped 5 bases from V and 0 bases from J, with 13 bases between. Germline V lookup: CDR1 SGHNT, CDR2 YYREEE (reference sequence). The CDR3 is 15 residues long. CDR3 sequence: CASREGQRSTDTQYF. CDR3 sequence (DNA): TGTGCCAGCAGGGAGGGACAGCGTAGCACAGATACGCAGTATTTT.

The V gene is TRBV7-2, the J gene TRBJ2-5; tentatively, D is TRBD1 (5 bases). CDR3 size: 16 residues. The germline V gene has CDR1 SGHTA and CDR2 FQGNSA. V lost 2 bases and J 5 bases, leaving 18 bases between the germline ends. CDR3 amino acids: CASSLRGGTKGETQYF. The CDR3 coding sequence is TGTGCCAGCAGCTTAAGGGGCGGCACTAAGGGGGAGACCCAGTACTTC.

This clone was counted once. J is TRBJ2-1 and V is TRBV28; 15 bases line up with TRBD2. Looked up from germline, CDR1 is MDHEN and CDR2 is SYDVKM. CDR3 size: 16 residues. The ends lost 2 bases at V and 9 bases at J; junction bases unmatched: 5. CDR3 nucleotide sequence: TGTGCCAGCAGTTTAGGGACTAGCGGGAGGAACGGTGAGCAGTTCTTC. It yields the protein CASSLGTSGRNGEQFF.

The chain uses TRBV30 and TRBJ2-7, with 7 bases lining up with TRBD1. The germline gives CDR1 GTSNPN, CDR2 SVGIG (reference sequence). The CDR3 consists of 14 residues. J was trimmed by 4 bases and V by 3 bases; bases with no gene match: 9. The CDR3 nucleotides are TGTGCCTGGAGCCCACGGGACAGAAAATACGAGCAGTACTTC. Its translation: CAWSPRDRKYEQYF.

V and J are TRBV4-1 and TRBJ2-1, with D unclear. From germline, CDR1 is MGHRA and CDR2 YSYEKL. Trimming cost V 2 bases and J 0 bases, with 11 bases left between them. The CDR3 consists of 16 residues. The CDR3 region is CASSQPPHSSYNEQFF. CDR3 DNA sequence: TGCGCCAGCAGCCAACCCCCCCACTCCTCCTACAATGAGCAGTTCTTC.

The chain uses TRBV11-2 and TRBJ2-7; TRBD1 matches at 8 bases. CDR3 length equals 14 residues. CDR1 is SGHAT, CDR2 FQNNGV, per germline. Trimming took 4 bases from V and 5 from J; bases not matched to a gene: 7. CDR3 nucleotides: TGTGCCAGCAGCTCGAGCAGGGGGCCCAACGAGCAGTACTTC. Translated, it gives CASSSSRGPNEQYF.

The V call is TRBV19, the J call TRBJ2-2; 9 bases align to TRBD1. Trimming at V came to 9 bases and at J to 5 bases, leaving 10 bases not matched to a gene. Germline V lookup: CDR1 LNHDA, CDR2 SQIVND (reference sequence). The CDR3 is 15 residues long. CDR3 sequence (DNA): TGTGCCAGCACCACCGGGACAGGGTTTACCGGGGAGCTGTTTTTT. Its translation: CASTTGTGFTGELFF.

This chain uses TRBV6-1 with TRBJ1-3; tentatively, D is TRBD1 (6 bases). Trimming stripped 2 bases from V and 0 bases from J, with 11 bases between. The CDR3 covers 16 residues. CDR1 is MNHNS, CDR2 SASEGT, per germline. The CDR3: CASSESRGHSGNTIYF. CDR3 nucleotide sequence: TGTGCCAGCAGTGAAAGTAGGGGACACTCTGGAAACACCATATATTTT.

The chain couples TRBV9 to TRBJ2-5; 10 bases fit TRBD2. After removal of 4 bases from V and 7 bases from J, the junction contained 13 bases not matched to a gene. The germline CDR1 and CDR2 sequences are SGDLS and YYNGEE. The CDR3 spans 16 residues. CDR3 amino acids: CASSPRSGLAARTQYF. The CDR3 DNA sequence: TGTGCCAGCAGCCCCCGAAGCGGACTAGCGGCTCGGACCCAGTACTTC.

The chain recombines TRBV5-1 with TRBJ2-1; 11 positions match TRBD2. This CDR3 has 15 residues. Unmatched junction bases numbered 3, after V lost 4 bases and J lost 3 bases. Germline V gene data show CDR1 as SGHRS and CDR2 as YFSETQ. This CDR3 reads CASSPGTSGYNEQFF. The CDR3 nucleotides are TGCGCCAGCAGCCCCGGGACTAGCGGCTACAATGAGCAGTTCTTC.

J is TRBJ1-6 and V is TRBV6-5; no firm D call. The CDR3 runs to 14 residues. V lost 2 bases and J 9 bases, leaving 11 bases between the germline ends. CDR1 MNHEY and CDR2 SVGAGI come from the germline V gene. This CDR3 is CASSYKGSGSPLHF. CDR3 nucleotides: TGTGCCAGCAGTTACAAGGGTAGTGGTTCACCCCTCCACTTT.

J is TRBJ2-2 and V is TRBV4-2, with 15 bases aligning to TRBD2. Unmatched junction bases numbered 7, after V lost 1 base and J lost 4 bases. This CDR3 contains 19 residues. The germline V gene has CDR1 LGHNA and CDR2 YNFKEQ. The CDR3 spells CASSQVGLAGGPGTGELFF. Here the CDR3 DNA reads TGTGCCAGCAGCCAAGTCGGACTAGCGGGAGGGCCGGGCACCGGGGAGCTGTTTTTT.

The J gene is TRBJ2-7, the V gene TRBV7-8, with D unresolved. This CDR3 has 13 amino acids. V gave up 1 base and J gave up 0 bases, with 4 bases separating them. Germline V gives CDR1 SGHVS, CDR2 FQNEAQ. CDR3 residues: CASSLGVSYEQYF. CDR3 bases: TGTGCCAGCAGCTTAGGCGTCTCCTACGAGCAGTACTTC.

The gene calls are TRBV7-9 and TRBJ2-7; 9 nucleotides agree with TRBD1. The CDR3 is 15 amino acids. The ends lost 5 bases at V and 4 bases at J; junction bases unmatched: 9. Germline lookup yields CDR1 SEHNR and CDR2 FQNEAQ (reference sequence). The CDR3 nucleotides read TGTGCCAGCAGCCCCCGGGACAGGGAAAGGTACGAGCAGTACTTC. It translates to CASSPRDRERYEQYF.

V is TRBV11-2 and J is TRBJ2-4; D is uncertain. V lost 5 bases and J 0 bases, leaving 17 bases between the germline ends. CDR1 and CDR2 from the germline V gene are SGHAT and FQNNGV. The CDR3 is 17 residues long. CDR3 amino acids: CASSPPVTSLAKNIQYF. The CDR3 DNA follows: TGTGCCAGCAGCCCCCCAGTTACAAGCCTAGCCAAAAACATTCAGTACTTC.

This clone turned up a few times. The CDR3 coding sequence is TGTGCCAGCAGCCTCCAGGCGGGTAGCCTCTCCAATGAGCAGTTCTTC. Translation gives CASSLQAGSLSNEQFF. The chain couples TRBV7-3 to TRBJ2-1, with a weak D call TRBD2 (5 bases). Looked up from germline, CDR1 is SGHTA and CDR2 is FQGTGA. V gave up 5 bases and J gave up 6 bases, with 20 bases separating them. The CDR3 runs 16 residues.

CDR3 sequence: CASSWNRDSNYGYTF. CDR3 nucleotides: TGCGCCAGCAGCTGGAACCGGGACAGTAACTATGGCTACACCTTC. The rearrangement uses TRBV5-1 and TRBJ1-2, with 7 bases fitting TRBD1. The V and J ends lost 3 bases and 1 base, in that order; junction bases with no gene match: 6. This CDR3 has 15 residues. Looked up from germline, CDR1 is SGHRS and CDR2 is YFSETQ.

This chain links TRBV9 with TRBJ2-7, with D perhaps matching TRBD1 (6 bases). Germline CDR1 reads SGDLS; CDR2 reads YYNGEE. The CDR3 has 14 residues. Deletions cut 2 bases from V and 0 bases from J, with 9 bases between. CDR3 residues: CASSVGADSYEQYF. The CDR3 nucleotides are TGTGCCAGCAGCGTGGGGGCAGACTCCTACGAGCAGTACTTC.

The chain employs TRBV6-5 and TRBJ2-1, with TRBD1 matching over 10 bases. Losses at the gene ends were 4 bases for V and 8 bases for J; bases not matched to a gene: 2. This CDR3 comprises 13 residues. Germline V lookup: CDR1 MNHEY, CDR2 SVGAGI. The CDR3 loop is CASSWTGGYEQFF. Written as DNA, the CDR3 is TGTGCCAGCAGTTGGACAGGGGGGTATGAGCAGTTCTTC.

V is TRBV4-1 and J is TRBJ2-3; TRBD2 matches 8 bases. V was pared by 3 bases and J by 0 bases, with 5 bases of the junction left unmatched. The CDR3 is made up of 16 amino acids. The germline gives CDR1 MGHRA, CDR2 YSYEKL. CDR3 nucleotide sequence: TGCGCCAGCAGCCATCCCGGGGGGGTCAGCACAGATACGCAGTATTTT. It codes for CASSHPGGVSTDTQYF.

The table lists this clone with a few counts. This chain connects TRBV15 to TRBJ2-7; the D gene is possibly TRBD1 (6 bases). There are 14 residues in the CDR3. Between the trimmed V and J ends, which lost 0 bases and 5 bases, there was a span of 11 bases. Germline assignment: CDR1 LNHNV and CDR2 YYDKDF (reference sequence). The CDR3 DNA reads as TGTGCCACCAGCAGAGATACCAGGGGCCACGAGCAGTACTTC. Protein product: CATSRDTRGHEQYF.

This chain joins TRBV6-5 and TRBJ2-4; maybe TRBD1 (6 bases). The CDR3 spans 15 residues. The germline gives CDR1 MNHEY, CDR2 SVGAGI. V was pared by 3 bases and J by 1 base, with 10 bases between. The CDR3 loop is CASSYRGFAKNIQYF. The CDR3 coding sequence is TGTGCCAGCAGTTATAGGGGGTTTGCCAAAAACATTCAGTACTTC.